The clone carrying this TCR beta chain was observed a handful of times. The antigen is unknown. The CDR3 sequence is 15 residues long. Germline V gene sequence: CDR1 MNHEY, CDR2 SMNVEV (reference sequence). The V gene lost 2 bases and the J gene lost 6 bases, with 14 bases spanning the gap. Profiling relied on immunoSEQ multiplex PCR, and the TCRdb table lists in-frame clones only, not all of them. The table shows around 33,000 clones, with approximately 88% occurring only once. This record belongs to a study of T cells in localized non-small cell lung cancer. Findings and caveats of the study: In adjacent lung appeared a median about 58 of the top 100 tumor clones. Compared with tumor, uninvolved adjacent lung displayed greater T cell clonality, ranking highest overall. Elevated blood T cell density was associated with longer overall survival.

The starting material was peripheral blood, obtained before any cancer treatment. This rearrangement joins TRBV27 to TRBJ1-5; no definite D call. The clonotype comes from a woman between 35 and 75 years old with stage I lung adenocarcinoma. The CDR3 loop reads CASSLRGRNGQPQHF. The CDR3 DNA follows: TGTGCCAGCAGTTTAAGAGGCAGGAACGGTCAGCCCCAGCATTTT.